This TCR beta chain was retrieved from a study of shared clonotypes between healthy human individuals. Genomic DNA of every subset was divided equally among multiple immunoSEQ plates. Sequencing used immunoSEQ multiplex PCR; TCRdb keeps in-frame clones, though not all of them. Among 2 million to 2.5 million clones listed, approximately 95% were seen once. In the case of this clone: The same CDR3 arises from other DNA sequences in this sample as well.

Losses at the gene ends were 0 bases for V and 5 bases for J; bases not matched to a gene: 3. This CDR3 comprises 14 residues. Germline V gene sequence: CDR1 SGHRS, CDR2 YFSETQ. Specimen: naive CD4+ T cells from PBMCs. Subset described: CD45RA+ positively selected. The rearrangement uses TRBV5-1 and TRBJ2-5; 8 bases agree with TRBD1. The sequence was collected from a man younger than 30 in good health. Some clones in this sample may be carry-over from other donors' samples. CDR3: CASSLGQGRETQYF. The CDR3 region has the DNA TGCGCCAGCAGCTTGGGACAGGGGCGGGAGACCCAGTACTTC.